Detailed here is one T cell receptor (beta chain). Its cognate antigen is unknown. Researchers partitioned CD4+ cells into CD45RA+ naive and CD45RA-negative memory subsets. Replicate PCRs run on sorted subsets employed approximately 180 ng DNA, around 31,000 T cell genomes. Using immunoSEQ multiplex PCR, the repertoire was profiled, and TCRdb retains in-frame clones only, with some absent. The sample shows millions of clones, about 95% of them seen only once. These data come from a study of shared clonotypes between healthy human individuals. Study details: Each donor's CD8 memory used one plate, CD8 naive two, each CD4 subset three. General study results and limits: Among the subsets, naive ones generally showed larger estimated richness than memory ones.

Germline lookup yields CDR1 MGHRA and CDR2 YSYEKL. With 4 bases removed from V and 1 base from J, the gap between germline ends came to 14 bases. This CDR3 is built from 16 residues. The source of this sequence is a man younger than 30 in good health. The chain links TRBV4-1 to TRBJ2-1, with TRBD1 as a possible D gene (6 bases). Sequencing was performed on naive CD4+ T cells sorted from blood. Noted subset: CD45RA+ positively selected. CDR3 sequence reads: CASSRLPGQSYNEQFF. Here the CDR3 DNA reads TGCGCCAGCAGCCGCCTACCGGGACAATCCTACAATGAGCAGTTCTTC.